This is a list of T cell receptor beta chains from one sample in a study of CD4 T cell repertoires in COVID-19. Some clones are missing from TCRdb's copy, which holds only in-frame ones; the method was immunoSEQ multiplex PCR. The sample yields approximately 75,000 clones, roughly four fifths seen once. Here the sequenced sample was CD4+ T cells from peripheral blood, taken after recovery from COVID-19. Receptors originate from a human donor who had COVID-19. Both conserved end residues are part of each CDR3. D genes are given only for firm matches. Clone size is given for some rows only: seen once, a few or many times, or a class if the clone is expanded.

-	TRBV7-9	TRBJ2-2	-	CASRPMAGELFF	TGTGCCAGCAGACCTATGGCCGGGGAGCTGTTTTTT
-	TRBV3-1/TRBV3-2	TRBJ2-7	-	CASSQGLGEQYF	TGTGCCAGCAGCCAAGGTCTCGGCGAGCAGTACTTC
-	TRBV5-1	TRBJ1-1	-	CASSWGEVGVEAFF	TGCGCCAGCAGCTGGGGAGAAGTCGGGGTGGAAGCTTTCTTT
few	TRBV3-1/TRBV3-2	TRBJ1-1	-	CASSQGLSNTEAFF	TGTGCCAGCAGCCAAGGCCTCTCGAACACTGAAGCTTTCTTT
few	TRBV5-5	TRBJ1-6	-	CASSPWGNSPLHF	TGTGCCAGCAGCCCCTGGGGGAATTCACCCCTCCACTTT
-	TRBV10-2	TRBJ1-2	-	CASSEPADGYTF	TGCGCCAGCAGTGAACCTGCGGACGGCTACACCTTC
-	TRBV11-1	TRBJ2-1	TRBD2	CASSLGWASGQNEQFF	TGTGCCAGCAGCTTAGGATGGGCTAGCGGGCAGAATGAGCAGTTCTTC
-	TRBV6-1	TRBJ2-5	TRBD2	CASSRGGPSPVTQYF	TGTGCCAGCAGCCGGGGGGGCCCCTCTCCCGTGACCCAGTACTTC
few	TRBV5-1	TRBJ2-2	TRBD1	CASSRTTGINTGELFF	TGCGCCAGCAGCCGGACGACAGGGATCAACACCGGGGAGCTGTTTTTT
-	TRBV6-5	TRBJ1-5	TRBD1	CASRMRQGSNQPQHF	TGTGCCAGCAGAATGCGACAGGGAAGCAATCAGCCCCAGCATTTT
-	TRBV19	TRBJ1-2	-	CASTIGNDGGGYGYTF	TGTGCCAGTACCATAGGGAATGATGGCGGTGGCTATGGCTACACCTTC
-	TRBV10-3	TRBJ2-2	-	CAISGPTNTGELFF	TGTGCCATCAGTGGACCCACGAACACCGGGGAGCTGTTTTTT
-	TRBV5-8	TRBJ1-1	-	CASSLAPGTEAFF	TGTGCCAGCAGCTTGGCCCCGGGCACTGAAGCTTTCTTT
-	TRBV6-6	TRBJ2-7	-	CASSRGTTYEQYF	TGTGCCAGCAGTAGGGGTACTACCTACGAGCAGTACTTC
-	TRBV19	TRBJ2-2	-	CASKVEAQNTGELFF	TGTGCCAGTAAGGTGGAAGCCCAGAACACCGGGGAGCTGTTTTTT
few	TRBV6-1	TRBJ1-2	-	CASSEAGRVYGYTF	TGTGCCAGCAGTGAAGCAGGCAGGGTCTATGGCTACACCTTC
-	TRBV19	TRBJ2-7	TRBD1	CASRGQGSDTLYEQYF	TGTGCCAGTAGGGGACAGGGGTCAGACACCCTCTACGAGCAGTACTTC
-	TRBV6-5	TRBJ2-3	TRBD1	CASSLRGWYGDTQYF	TGTGCCAGCAGCCTCAGGGGGTGGTACGGGGATACGCAGTATTTT
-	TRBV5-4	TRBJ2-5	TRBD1	CASSLTGTGGRETQYF	TGTGCCAGCAGCTTGACCGGGACAGGGGGGAGAGAGACCCAGTACTTC
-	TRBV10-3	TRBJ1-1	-	CAISESAPASVRTEAFF	TGTGCCATCAGTGAGTCGGCTCCCGCCTCGGTAAGGACTGAAGCTTTCTTT
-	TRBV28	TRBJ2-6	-	CASSLRAPPNVLTF	TGTGCCAGCAGTTTGCGGGCCCCTCCCAACGTCCTGACTTTC
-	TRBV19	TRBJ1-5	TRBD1	CASSIDRAGGARGNQPQHF	TGTGCCAGTAGTATAGATAGGGCAGGGGGCGCGAGAGGCAATCAGCCCCAGCATTTT
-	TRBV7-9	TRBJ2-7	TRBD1	CASSPDRAPYEQYF	TGTGCCAGCAGCCCGGACAGGGCGCCCTACGAGCAGTACTTC
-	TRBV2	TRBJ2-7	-	CATRGGRVAEQYF	TGTGCCACCCGAGGAGGTCGAGTTGCCGAGCAGTACTTC
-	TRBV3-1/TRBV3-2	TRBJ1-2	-	CASSQVRNYGYTF	TGTGCCAGCAGCCAGGTCAGGAACTATGGCTACACCTTC
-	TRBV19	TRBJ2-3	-	CASSFRVTDTQYF	TGTGCCAGTAGTTTCAGGGTTACAGATACGCAGTATTTT
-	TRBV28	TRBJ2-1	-	CASSRGYNEQFF	TGTGCCAGCAGTCGGGGTTACAATGAGCAGTTCTTC
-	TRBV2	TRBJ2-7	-	CASSVDMMKYF	TGTGCCAGCAGTGTAGACATGATGAAGTACTTC
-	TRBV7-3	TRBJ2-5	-	CASSAQGIETQYF	TGTGCCAGCAGCGCACAGGGTATAGAGACCCAGTACTTC
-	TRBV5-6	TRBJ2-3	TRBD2	CASSFYSGGLRGTDTQYF	TGTGCCAGCAGCTTCTATAGCGGGGGGTTGAGAGGCACAGATACGCAGTATTTT
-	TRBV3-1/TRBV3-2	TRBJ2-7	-	CASSQGIRSYEQYF	TGTGCCAGCAGCCAAGGGATTCGGTCCTACGAGCAGTACTTC
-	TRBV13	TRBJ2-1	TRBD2	CASSLRPQLAGGDNEQFF	TGTGCCAGCAGCTTACGACCCCAACTAGCGGGAGGGGACAATGAGCAGTTCTTC
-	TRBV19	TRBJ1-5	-	CASSPGGVGQPQHF	TGTGCCAGTAGTCCTGGGGGGGTTGGGCAGCCCCAGCATTTT
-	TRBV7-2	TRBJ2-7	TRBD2	CASSSPPAGMWEQYF	TGTGCCAGCAGCTCCCCCCCAGCGGGAATGTGGGAGCAGTACTTC
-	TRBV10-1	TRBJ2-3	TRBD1	CASSESSRQGGSYF	TGCGCCAGCAGTGAGTCGTCCAGACAGGGTGGGTCATATTTT
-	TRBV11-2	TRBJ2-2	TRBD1	CATSGTGVTGELFF	TGTGCCACATCCGGGACAGGGGTCACCGGGGAGCTGTTTTTT
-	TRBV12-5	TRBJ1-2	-	CASGLVQQGEGYTF	TGTGCTAGTGGTTTGGTTCAGCAGGGCGAGGGCTACACCTTC
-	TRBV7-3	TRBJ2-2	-	CASSTTGTLNTGELFF	TGTGCCAGCAGCACTACCGGGACATTGAACACCGGGGAGCTGTTTTTT
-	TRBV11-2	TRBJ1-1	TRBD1	CASSLEWAGGIMNTEAFF	TGTGCCAGCAGCTTAGAATGGGCAGGGGGCATCATGAACACTGAAGCTTTCTTT
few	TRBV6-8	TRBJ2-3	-	CASSRQVPDTQYF	TGTGCCAGCAGCCGACAGGTCCCAGATACGCAGTATTTT
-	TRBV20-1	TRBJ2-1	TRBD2	CSASRTSSYNEQFF	TGCAGTGCTAGTAGGACTAGCAGCTACAATGAGCAGTTCTTC
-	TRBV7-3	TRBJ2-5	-	CASSLSGATQETQYF	TGTGCCAGCAGCTTATCCGGGGCAACCCAAGAGACCCAGTACTTC
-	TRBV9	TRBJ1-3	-	CASSVNSGNTIYF	TGTGCCAGCAGCGTTAACAGTGGAAACACCATATATTTT
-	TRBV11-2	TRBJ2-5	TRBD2	CASSFSSGSQETQYF	TGTGCCAGCAGCTTCTCTAGCGGGTCCCAAGAGACCCAGTACTTC
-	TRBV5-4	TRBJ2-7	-	CASSFPHSKQYF	TGTGCCAGCAGCTTCCCCCACTCCAAGCAGTACTTC
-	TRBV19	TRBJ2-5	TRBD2	CASSGPAGGRETQYF	TGTGCCAGTAGTGGCCCAGCGGGGGGCCGGGAGACCCAGTACTTC
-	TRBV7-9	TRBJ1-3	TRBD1	CASRRPGQGVSGNTIYF	TGTGCCAGCAGGCGTCCGGGACAGGGGGTTTCTGGAAACACCATATATTTT
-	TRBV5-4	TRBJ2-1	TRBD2	CASSLDGRAYNEQFF	TGTGCCAGCAGCTTGGACGGGAGGGCCTACAATGAGCAGTTCTTC
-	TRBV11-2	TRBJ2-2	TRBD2	CASRSGRLGTGELFF	TGTGCCAGCCGTAGCGGGAGGCTTGGCACCGGGGAGCTGTTTTTT
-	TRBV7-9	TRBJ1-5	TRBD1	CASSLGGTVVF	TGTGCCAGCAGCTTAGGTGGGACAGTCGTTTTT
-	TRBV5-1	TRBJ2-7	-	CASSWAGRSSSYEQYF	TGCGCCAGCAGCTGGGCGGGCCGCTCAAGCTCCTACGAGCAGTACTTC
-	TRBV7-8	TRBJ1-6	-	CASSLSNSPLHF	TGTGCCAGCAGCTTGTCCAATTCACCCCTCCACTTT
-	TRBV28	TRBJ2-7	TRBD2	CASSLGGSTYEQYF	TGTGCCAGCAGTTTAGGCGGGAGTACCTACGAGCAGTACTTC
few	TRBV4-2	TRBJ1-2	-	CASSQDQLGYTF	TGTGCCAGCAGCCAAGACCAGCTTGGCTACACCTTC
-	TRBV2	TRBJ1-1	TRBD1	CASSESGGDTEAFF	TGTGCCAGCAGTGAGTCAGGGGGGGATACTGAAGCTTTCTTT
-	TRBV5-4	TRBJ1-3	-	CASSAYMAGNTIYF	TGTGCCAGCAGCGCCTACATGGCCGGAAACACCATATATTTT